This T cell receptor (beta chain) originates from a study of long-term antiretroviral therapy in people with HIV. As regards this clone: What it binds is not known.

The authors ran the immunoSEQ assay, v3.0, at survey level. Profiling relied on immunoSEQ multiplex PCR, and the TCRdb table lists in-frame clones only, not all of them. Here the sample spans 35,000 to 45,000 clones, over 75% being singletons. All donors provided no fewer than one pre-ART and no fewer than two post-ART PBMC samples. Study-level points and caveats: Blood dating 2004 to 2017 may reflect older ART regimens.

The source was unsorted PBMCs, collected 2.2 years after starting antiretroviral therapy. This receptor was taken from a man in his late teens or twenties with HIV.

Written as DNA, the CDR3 is TGTGCCAGCAGCTTAGATCACGAGCAGTACTTC. It specifies CASSLDHEQYF. This sequence joins TRBV11-2 and TRBJ2-7; D is uncertain. CDR3 size: 11 residues. V gave up 0 bases and J gave up 5 bases, with 2 bases separating them. Germline CDR1 SGHAT, CDR2 FQNNGV.